Included here is one TCR beta chain sequence, with context. Its antigen remains unidentified. No base-level quality is on record; no much larger clone is a single base apart. The data were obtained in a study of blood T cell repertoires in COVID-19 (TCRdb year 2020). Looking at the study overall: Samples from collaborators originated in the United States, Italy and Spain and spanned both the acute and convalescent phases of COVID-19. The repertoires were made available in a free public database intended to serve as a resource for research on the immune response to SARS-CoV-2. Subjects who had been exposed to COVID-19, were actively infected with it, or had recovered from it provided the deeply sampled blood TCRbeta repertoires that made up the dataset. Where available, HLA class I and class II types were taken from metadata supplied by the sample provider and were not determined by assay-based typing. A de-identified subject ID, COVID-19 status, age in years and sex were almost always included in the sample metadata. Samples came from the ongoing ImmuneRACE study (first 160 participants) plus 1,254 subjects from 6 global collaborators. The prospective study material was composed of cDNA or gDNA derived from T cells, B-cell-depleted T cells, or PBMCs. Points the paper makes about the study in general: How much clinical and demographic metadata was included differed by source and by participant, and the metadata was provided uncurated.

Each collaborating institution followed its own protocols to collect whole blood in K2EDTA tubes. For TCRbeta analysis, collaborator samples were shipped as frozen whole blood, as isolated PBMCs, or as DNA extracted from either sample type. Reading the germline V gene gives CDR1 SGHTA and CDR2 FQGNSA. Trimming takes 1 base from V and 4 bases from J, and the germline ends sit 13 bases apart. From cysteine to phenylalanine, the CDR3 is 15 amino acids long. The only DNA kept is the CDR3, 45 bases in frame from the first base. TCRbeta CDR3 regions were amplified from genomic DNA using the immunoSEQ Assay, a bias-controlled multiplex PCR. The published analysis was carried out like this. Nucleated cell counts per sample were estimated from amplification of reference gene primers within the assay. To quantify the absolute abundance of each unique TCRbeta CDR3 rearrangement, sequence reads were collapsed and filtered. For each sample, productive Simpson clonality was calculated as the square root of Simpson's diversity index across productive rearrangements. TCRdb holds this immuneACCESS table with in-frame rearrangements only. Some clones are missing; in checked studies, unresolved V genes explain under half, and the rest has no known cause. The DNA was the basis for D and trimming; V, J and clone size are from that table. The sample contains 150,000 or so clones, 80% to 90% of them found a single time. Of the sample, approximately 1.4% falls within the top ten clones.

This TCR was recovered from a woman aged 55-69 years with acute or convalescent COVID-19. The sequence joins TRBV7-2 to TRBJ1-1, with TRBD1 as a weak D call on 5 bases. The sample was peripheral blood. The CDR3: CASSLGSAGSTEAFF. The nucleotides read TGTGCCAGCAGCTTAGGATCGGCAGGGTCCACTGAAGCTTTCTTT.